This TCR beta chain was profiled in a study of neurological immune-mediated disorders. This CDR3 is 15 amino acids long. Per the germline V gene, CDR1 is KGHSH and CDR2 is LQKENI. The V segment lost 2 bases and the J segment 5 bases; nucleotides outside the gene matches: 1. With 10-nucleotide random UMIs included, cDNA was synthesized by 5'RACE. TCRdb re-derived calls from the 5' RACE reads in MiXCR, one entry per CDR3 protein. The table records about 26,000 distinct CDR3 sequences, around 3.2% of them present only once. This clonotype was detected only a few times. Sequences were obtained from PBMCs. This clonotype originated in a woman in her 30s with multiple sclerosis. V usage is TRBV18 and J usage is TRBJ2-1; 12 bases align to TRBD2. The CDR3 region has the DNA TGTGCCAGCTCACCAAGGACTAGCGGGAACAATGAGCAGTTCTTC. Translating gives CASSPRTSGNNEQFF.